This T cell receptor (beta chain) was sequenced during a study of T cells in Graves' hyperthyroidism and ophthalmopathy. About the study: At initial diagnosis, before any treatment had begun, peripheral blood was obtained. Study-wide results and caveats: In the blood, most expanded thyroid clonotypes above 0.001 appeared as well.

This clonotype came up many times. What it binds is not known. Subjects aged 18 to 65 presented with newly diagnosed hyperthyroidism of less than 2 months' duration. Together with thyroid ultrasound, orbital computed tomography, serum thyroxine and TRAb, clinical symptoms were used for diagnoses. V dropped 1 base and J dropped 7 bases, with 17 bases sitting between them. This CDR3 comprises 16 residues. Germline V CDR1 and CDR2: LGHNA, YSLEER. It was RNA transcripts that yielded the amplified TCR beta CDR3 regions. Using the HTBI primer set, a first-round RT-PCR was run on the TCR CDR3. Using its own MiXCR run on the multiplex PCR reads, TCRdb lists one record per CDR3 protein. Counted here are under 350,000 distinct CDR3 sequences, 13% occurring once; the ten biggest clones make up almost 8%.

The receptor comes from a woman aged 25-40 years with Graves' hyperthyroidism that later progressed to Graves' ophthalmopathy. What was sequenced was blood. The chain has TRBV4-3 and TRBJ2-1, with D perhaps matching TRBD1 or TRBD2 (5 bases each). The CDR3 bases are TGCGCCAGCAGCCAAGGGCTACGGGACCGCATTAATGAGCAGTTCTTC. Encoded protein: CASSQGLRDRINEQFF.